One TCR beta chain is described in this entry. Its cognate antigen is unknown. 13 Jbeta primers and 60 Vbeta primers were used for the PCR. Assay used: immunoSEQ multiplex PCR; TCRdb lists only in-frame clones, some missing. The data hold around 150,000 clones, with over 60% observed a single time. These data belong to a study of cytomegalovirus exposure and HLA in healthy donors. V was trimmed by 0 bases and J by 4 bases, leaving 7 bases between them. The CDR3 contains 14 residues. The germline V gene encodes CDR1 LGHNT and CDR2 FRNRAP. Overall study results and limits: HLA alleles showed associations with about 15,000 TCR beta sequences in a later analysis, at a 0.05 false discovery rate. It was reported in a later analysis that an Asian-associated ancestry cluster showed fewer N-insertions than the approximately 670-donor mean. A link between a missense DCLRE1C variant and TCR beta V- and J-gene trimming emerged from a later analysis.

The TCR originated in a woman in her 40s in good health and CMV-seronegative. The V call is TRBV12-5, the J call TRBJ2-1; D is perhaps TRBD1 (5 bases). Sequencing was performed on PBMCs. The CDR3 sequence: CASGLVGDYNEQFF. The DNA for the CDR3 is TGTGCTAGTGGTTTGGTAGGGGATTACAATGAGCAGTTCTTC.